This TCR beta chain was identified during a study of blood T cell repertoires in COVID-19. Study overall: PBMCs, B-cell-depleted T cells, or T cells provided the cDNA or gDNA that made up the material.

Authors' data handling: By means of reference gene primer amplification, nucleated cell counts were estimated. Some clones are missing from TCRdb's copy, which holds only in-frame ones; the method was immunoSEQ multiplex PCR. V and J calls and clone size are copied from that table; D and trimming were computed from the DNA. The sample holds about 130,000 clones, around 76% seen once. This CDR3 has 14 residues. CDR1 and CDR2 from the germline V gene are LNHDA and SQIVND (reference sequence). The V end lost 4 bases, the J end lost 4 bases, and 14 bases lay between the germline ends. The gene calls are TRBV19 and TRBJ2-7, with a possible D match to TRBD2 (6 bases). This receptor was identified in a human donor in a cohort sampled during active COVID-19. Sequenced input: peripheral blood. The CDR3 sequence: CASSNLIAAYEQYF. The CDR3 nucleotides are TGTGCCAGTAGTAACCTTATAGCGGCTTACGAGCAGTACTTC.